This T cell receptor beta chain was observed in a study of tumor-infiltrating lymphocytes in localized non-small cell lung cancer. Study-wide background: The cohort mixed smokers and never-smokers, several histologies, and some post-neoadjuvant-chemotherapy samples. Study observations and caveats: Tumor T-cell fraction was not associated with recurrence-free survival.

Method: immunoSEQ multiplex PCR; TCRdb's copy keeps in-frame clones and lacks some. This repertoire shows 13,000 or so clones, roughly 80% found once; its top ten account for around 13%. CDR1 SGDLS and CDR2 YYNGEE come from the germline V gene. The CDR3 is made up of 15 amino acids. V lost 0 bases and J lost 4, with 13 bases in between. A note on this clone: Its antigen is currently unknown.

The sequenced material came from lung tumor tissue. The clonotype was recovered from a human donor with non-small cell lung cancer. The V and J genes are TRBV9 and TRBJ1-1; D call uncertain. The DNA of the CDR3 is TGTGCCAGCAGCGTAGAGGTGTTAGGGTTCACTGAAGCTTTCTTT. Its protein product is CASSVEVLGFTEAFF.